The entry that follows covers one T cell receptor beta chain sequence. Combining a sample-barcoded 5' primer with a J-beta primer mix, a second PCR ran for about 6 to 12 cycles. From the 5' RACE reads, TCRdb called clonotypes with MiXCR, one entry per CDR3 protein. The sample lists some 760,000 distinct CDR3 sequences; more than 20% were seen once. This specimen comes from a study of blood T cells in healthy people across ages. V was trimmed by 2 bases and J by 0 bases, leaving 12 bases between them. The CDR3 runs to 17 residues. Germline assignment: CDR1 SGHRS and CDR2 YFSETQ. The sample also formed part of further work on T cells of mothers and their children. That publication notes: The sample comes from 8 or 9 healthy Caucasian donors: mothers and children.

Sequencing input: blood. The TCR sequence derives from a boy aged 10-17 years in good health. The chain employs TRBV5-1 and TRBJ2-6; the D call may be TRBD1 or TRBD2 (5 bases each). CDR3 nucleotide sequence: TGCGCCAGCAGCTTTACATCCGGGACCTCTGGGGCCAACGTCCTGACTTTC. Translated, it gives CASSFTSGTSGANVLTF.